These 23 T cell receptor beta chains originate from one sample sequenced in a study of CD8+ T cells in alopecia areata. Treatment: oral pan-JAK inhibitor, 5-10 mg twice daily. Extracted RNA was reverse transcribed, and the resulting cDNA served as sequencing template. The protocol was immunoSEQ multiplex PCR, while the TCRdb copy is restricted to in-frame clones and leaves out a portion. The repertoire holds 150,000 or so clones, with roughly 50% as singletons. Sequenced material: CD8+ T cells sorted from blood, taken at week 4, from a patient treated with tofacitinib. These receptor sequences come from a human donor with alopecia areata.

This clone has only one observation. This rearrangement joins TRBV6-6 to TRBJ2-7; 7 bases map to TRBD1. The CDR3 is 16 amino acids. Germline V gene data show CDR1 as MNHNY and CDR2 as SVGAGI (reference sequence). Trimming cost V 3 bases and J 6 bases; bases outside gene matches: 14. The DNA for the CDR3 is TGTGCCAGCAGTTATATGGGGGTAGGGGGCAGGTCCGAGCAGTACTTC. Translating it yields CASSYMGVGGRSEQYF.

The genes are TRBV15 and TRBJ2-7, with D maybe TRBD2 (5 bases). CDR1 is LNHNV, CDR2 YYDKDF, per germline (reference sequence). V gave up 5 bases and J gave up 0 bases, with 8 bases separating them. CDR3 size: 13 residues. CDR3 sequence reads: CATSAGFSYEQYF. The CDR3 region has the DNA TGTGCCACCAGCGCGGGTTTCTCCTACGAGCAGTACTTC.

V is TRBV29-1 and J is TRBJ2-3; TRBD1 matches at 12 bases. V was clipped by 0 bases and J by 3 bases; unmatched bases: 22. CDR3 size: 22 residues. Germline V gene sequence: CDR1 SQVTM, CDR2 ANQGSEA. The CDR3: CSVEDWDPGQGAFSRPTDTQYF. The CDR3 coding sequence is TGCAGCGTTGAAGATTGGGACCCGGGACAGGGGGCTTTTTCTCGACCAACAGATACGCAGTATTTT.

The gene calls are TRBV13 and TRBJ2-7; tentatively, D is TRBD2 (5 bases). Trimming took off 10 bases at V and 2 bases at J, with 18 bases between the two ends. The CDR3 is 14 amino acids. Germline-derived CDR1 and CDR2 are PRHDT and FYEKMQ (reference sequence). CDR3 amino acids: CATGLGSTPYEQYF. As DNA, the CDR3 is TGTGCCACCGGTCTTGGGAGCACCCCCTACGAGCAGTACTTC.

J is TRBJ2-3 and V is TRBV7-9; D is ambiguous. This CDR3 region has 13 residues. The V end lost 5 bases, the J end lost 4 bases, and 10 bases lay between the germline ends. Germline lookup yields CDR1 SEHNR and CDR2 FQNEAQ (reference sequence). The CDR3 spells CASSELSPDTQYF. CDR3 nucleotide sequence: TGTGCCAGCAGCGAATTATCCCCAGATACGCAGTATTTT.

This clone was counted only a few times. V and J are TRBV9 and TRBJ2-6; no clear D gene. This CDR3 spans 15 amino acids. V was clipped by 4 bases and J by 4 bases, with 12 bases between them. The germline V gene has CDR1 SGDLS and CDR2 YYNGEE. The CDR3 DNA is TGTGCCAGCAGCCCCTCCCCTCTAGGGGCCAACGTCCTGACTTTC. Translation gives CASSPSPLGANVLTF. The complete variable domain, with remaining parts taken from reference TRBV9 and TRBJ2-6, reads DSGVTQTPKHLITATGQRVTLRCSPRSGDLSVYWYQQSLDQGLQFLIQYYNGEERAKGNILERFSAQQFPDLHSELNLSSLELGDSALYFCASSPSPLGANVLTFGAGSRLTVL.

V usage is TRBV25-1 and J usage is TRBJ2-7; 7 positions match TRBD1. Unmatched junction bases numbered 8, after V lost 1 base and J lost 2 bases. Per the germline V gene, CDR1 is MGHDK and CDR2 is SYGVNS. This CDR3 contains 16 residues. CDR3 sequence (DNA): TGTGCCAGCAGTGAATCAGATTGGCAGGGGGCCTACGAGCAGTACTTC. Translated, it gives CASSESDWQGAYEQYF.

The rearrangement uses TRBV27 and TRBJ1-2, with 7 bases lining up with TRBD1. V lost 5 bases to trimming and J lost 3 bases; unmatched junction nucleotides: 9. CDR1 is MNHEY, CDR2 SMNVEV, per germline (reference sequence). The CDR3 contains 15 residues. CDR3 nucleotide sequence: TGTGCCAGCAGTCTCATCAGGGGGTCTGACTATGGCTACACCTTC. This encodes CASSLIRGSDYGYTF.

In nucleotides, the CDR3 is TGTGCCAGTAGTATGGACACCGAAGAGACCCAGTACTTC. Its protein product is CASSMDTEETQYF. The chain couples TRBV19 to TRBJ2-5; D is perhaps TRBD1 (5 bases). This CDR3 spans 13 amino acids. V was clipped by 3 bases and J by 3 bases, with 8 bases between them. The germline CDR1 and CDR2 sequences are LNHDA and SQIVND (reference sequence).

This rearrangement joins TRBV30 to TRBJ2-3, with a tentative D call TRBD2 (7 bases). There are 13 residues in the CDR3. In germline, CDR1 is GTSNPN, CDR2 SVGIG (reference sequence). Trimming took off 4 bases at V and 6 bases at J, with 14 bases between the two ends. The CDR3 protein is CAWTEGGLDTQYF. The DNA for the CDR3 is TGTGCCTGGACTGAGGGGGGGCTGGATACGCAGTATTTT.

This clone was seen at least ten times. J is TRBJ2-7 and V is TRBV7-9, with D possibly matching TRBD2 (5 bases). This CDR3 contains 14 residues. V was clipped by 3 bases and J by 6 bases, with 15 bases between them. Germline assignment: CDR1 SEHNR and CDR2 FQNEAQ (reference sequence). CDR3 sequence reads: CASSLYTGSGEQYF. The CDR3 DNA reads TGTGCCAGCAGCTTGTATACGGGGAGTGGCGAGCAGTACTTC.

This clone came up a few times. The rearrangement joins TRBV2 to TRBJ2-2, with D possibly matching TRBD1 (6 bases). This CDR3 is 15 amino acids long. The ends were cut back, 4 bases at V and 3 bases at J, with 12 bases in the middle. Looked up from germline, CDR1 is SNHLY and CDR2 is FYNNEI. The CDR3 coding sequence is TGTGCCAGCAGTGGGGGGCCCCAAGACACCGGGGAGCTGTTTTTT. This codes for CASSGGPQDTGELFF.

CDR3 loop: CASSLELNQPQHF. For the CDR3, the DNA is TGTGCCAGCAGCTTAGAGCTCAATCAGCCCCAGCATTTT. The chain links TRBV7-8 to TRBJ1-5; D is unresolved. The CDR3 loop spans 13 amino acids. Germline-derived CDR1 and CDR2 are SGHVS and FQNEAQ. Trimming cost V 1 base and J 3 bases, with 4 bases left between them.

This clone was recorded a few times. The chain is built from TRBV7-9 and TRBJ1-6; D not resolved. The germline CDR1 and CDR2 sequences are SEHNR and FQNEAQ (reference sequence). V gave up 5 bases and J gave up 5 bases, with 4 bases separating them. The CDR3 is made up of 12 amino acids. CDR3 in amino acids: CASSVDNSPLHF. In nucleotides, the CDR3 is TGTGCCAGCAGCGTTGATAATTCACCCCTCCACTTT.

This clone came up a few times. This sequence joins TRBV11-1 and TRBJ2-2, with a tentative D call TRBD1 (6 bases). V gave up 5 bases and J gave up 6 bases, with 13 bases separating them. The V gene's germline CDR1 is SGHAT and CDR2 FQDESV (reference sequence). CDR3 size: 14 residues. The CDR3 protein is CASSRQVAAGELFF. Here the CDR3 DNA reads TGTGCCAGCAGCAGACAGGTCGCGGCCGGGGAGCTGTTTTTT.

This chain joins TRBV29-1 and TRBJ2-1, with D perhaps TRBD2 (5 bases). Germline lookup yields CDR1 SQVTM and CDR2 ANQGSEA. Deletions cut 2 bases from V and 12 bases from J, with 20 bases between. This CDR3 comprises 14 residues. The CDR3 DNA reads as TGCAGCGTTGAAATCCTGGGAGCGACAATGACGCAGTTCTTC. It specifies CSVEILGATMTQFF.

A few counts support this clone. CDR3 residues: CAWAGTFSDTQYF. Here the CDR3 DNA reads TGTGCCTGGGCCGGGACTTTCTCAGATACGCAGTATTTT. The V and J genes are TRBV30 and TRBJ2-3; possible D gene TRBD2, 6 bases. This CDR3 has 13 residues. Trimming removed 5 bases at V and 4 bases at J, with 13 bases between. The germline gives CDR1 GTSNPN, CDR2 SVGIG (reference sequence).

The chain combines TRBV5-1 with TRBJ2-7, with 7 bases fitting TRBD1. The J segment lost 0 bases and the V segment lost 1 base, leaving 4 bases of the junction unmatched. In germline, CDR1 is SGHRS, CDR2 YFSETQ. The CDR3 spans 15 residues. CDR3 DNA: TGCGCCAGCAGCTTGAGACAGGGCAACTCCTACGAGCAGTACTTC. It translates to CASSLRQGNSYEQYF.

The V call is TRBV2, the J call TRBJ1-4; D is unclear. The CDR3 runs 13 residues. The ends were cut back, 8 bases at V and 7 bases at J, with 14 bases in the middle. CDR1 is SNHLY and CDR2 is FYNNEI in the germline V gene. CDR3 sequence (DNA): TGTGCCAGCGATGTGGGCGCGATTGAAAAACTGTTTTTT. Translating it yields CASDVGAIEKLFF.

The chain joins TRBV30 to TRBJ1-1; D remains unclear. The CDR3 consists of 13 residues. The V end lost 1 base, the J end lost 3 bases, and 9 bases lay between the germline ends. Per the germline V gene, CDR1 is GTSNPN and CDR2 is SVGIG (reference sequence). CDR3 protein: CAWSAPWDTEAFF. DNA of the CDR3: TGTGCCTGGAGTGCCCCGTGGGACACTGAAGCTTTCTTT.

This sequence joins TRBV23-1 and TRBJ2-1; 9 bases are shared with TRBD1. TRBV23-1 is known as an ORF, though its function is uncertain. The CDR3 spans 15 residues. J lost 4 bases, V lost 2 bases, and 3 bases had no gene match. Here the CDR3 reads CASSQKGQGYNEQFF. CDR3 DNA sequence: TGCGCCAGCAGTCAAAAGGGACAGGGATACAATGAGCAGTTCTTC.

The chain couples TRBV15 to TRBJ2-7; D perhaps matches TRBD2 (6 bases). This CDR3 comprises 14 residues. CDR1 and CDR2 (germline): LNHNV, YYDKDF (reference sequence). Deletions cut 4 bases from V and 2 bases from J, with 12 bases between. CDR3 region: CATSTGWGAYEQYF. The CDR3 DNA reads TGTGCCACCAGCACCGGCTGGGGGGCCTACGAGCAGTACTTC.

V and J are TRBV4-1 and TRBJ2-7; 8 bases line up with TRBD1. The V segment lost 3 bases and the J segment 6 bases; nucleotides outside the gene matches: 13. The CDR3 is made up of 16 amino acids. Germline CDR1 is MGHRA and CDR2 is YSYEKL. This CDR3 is CASSQTETGALGEQYF. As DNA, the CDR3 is TGCGCCAGCAGCCAGACGGAGACAGGGGCTTTAGGCGAGCAGTACTTC.